This T cell receptor (beta chain) originates from a study of T-cell reconstitution after alpha-beta-depleted transplantation in children (dated by TCRdb to 2016 to 2018). A note on the overall study: The study quantitatively tracked T-cell immune reconstitution after TCRalphabeta/CD19-depleted allogeneic hematopoietic cell transplantation in children using TCR repertoire profiling.

Points the paper makes about the study in general: The apparently early recovery of alphabetaT-cell counts about two months after transplant reportedly depended on only several hundred rapidly expanded clones that came from non-depleted graft cells. Hyperexpanded clone frequencies declined over subsequent months; after one year, T-cell counts and TCRbeta diversity were mostly attributed to newly produced T cells. In some patients, the high TCRbeta diversity seen at day 60 was put down to recipient T cells and intrathymic progenitors that had survived conditioning.

The treatment or condition tag for this specimen amounts to: allogeneic hematopoietic cell transplantation with graft depleted of TCRalphabeta T cells and CD19 B cells. The children who served as transplant recipients had been given grafts of TCRalphabeta/CD19-depleted allogeneic hematopoietic cells. The library was prepared using PCR. Sequencing instrument: Illumina HiSeq 2500. Molecular barcoding was employed in the preparation of TCR libraries, with unique molecular identifiers being used to normalize TCRbeta repertoire quantification. TCRdb trimmed the raw reads at Q25, called clones with MiXCR and kept productive beta chains. Rows with one shared CDR3 protein collapse into an entry with the most common genes and DNA. The sample table holds approximately 70,000 distinct CDR3 sequences, of which roughly 5% were seen once. The ten largest make up under 20% of the sample. Comment on this clonotype: Its target antigen remains unknown. Per-base quality was not reported, and no clone a single base away is much larger than it.

CDR1 LNHDA and CDR2 SQIVND are derived from the germline V gene (reference sequence). From the cysteine through the phenylalanine, the CDR3 covers 14 amino acids. The DNA shown is the 42-base CDR3, in frame from base 1. V is shortened by 3 bases, J by 11 bases, and the region joining them spans 19 bases. The V and J segments used are TRBV19 and TRBJ1-1, with the identity of the D gene unclear. This receptor was taken from a boy younger than two who had a stem cell transplant for acute myeloid leukemia, so the T cells may come from the graft donor. The material was PBMCs, mostly from graft donor cells, obtained 180 days after TCRalphabeta/CD19-depleted stem cell transplant. The DNA is as follows: TGTGCCAGTAGTATCGGGTCGGGGTCAAGTGGGGCTTTCTTT. Its translation is CASSIGSGSSGAFF.